One sample yielded the 25 T cell receptor beta chains listed below, sequenced in a study of blood T cell repertoires in COVID-19. Generated by immunoSEQ multiplex PCR, the TCRdb table keeps only in-frame clones and is missing some. Seen here are 130,000 or so clones, around 83% observed once, and the top ten hold around 3.9%. Sequenced input: PBMCs or T cells enriched from blood (not recorded which). These receptors all come from a woman aged 25 to 39 who had recovered from COVID-19.

This clone came up once. V gene TRBV7-8 combines with J gene TRBJ1-5, with D possibly being TRBD1 (5 bases). The germline gives CDR1 SGHVS, CDR2 FQNEAQ. The ends were cut back, 5 bases at V and 3 bases at J, with 11 bases in the middle. The CDR3 has 14 amino acids. CDR3 coding DNA: TGTGCCAGCAGCCATGGGGCTGCCAATCAGCCCCAGCATTTT. Translating gives CASSHGAANQPQHF.

The chain is built from TRBV28 and TRBJ2-7; TRBD1 is a possible D gene (6 bases). Germline assignment: CDR1 MDHEN and CDR2 SYDVKM. The CDR3 has 13 residues. V lost 5 bases and J 4 bases, leaving 12 bases between the germline ends. CDR3 loop: CASSPTGWYEQYF. CDR3 DNA sequence: TGTGCCAGCAGTCCCACAGGGTGGTACGAGCAGTACTTC.

This chain connects TRBV28 to TRBJ1-6, with 8 bases identical to TRBD1. With V trimmed by 3 bases and J by 8 bases, 6 bases remained unmatched. Per the germline V gene, CDR1 is MDHEN and CDR2 is SYDVKM. This CDR3 is built from 15 residues. As DNA, the CDR3 is TGTGCCAGCAGTTTGCGCGGGACAGGAGATTCACCCCTCCACTTT. As protein: CASSLRGTGDSPLHF.

This clone has only one observation. The V call is TRBV9, the J call TRBJ2-3; a possible D gene is TRBD2 (6 bases). Germline V CDR1 and CDR2: SGDLS, YYNGEE. The V and J ends lost 4 bases and 3 bases respectively, with 18 bases between them. The CDR3 totals 16 residues. The CDR3 is CASSPTSTGRTDTQYF. The CDR3 coding sequence is TGTGCCAGCAGCCCCACCAGTACGGGGAGGACAGATACGCAGTATTTT.

The CDR3 loop reads CAWRVGGGNEQFF. The CDR3 DNA sequence: TGTGCCTGGAGAGTGGGAGGAGGCAATGAGCAGTTCTTC. The gene calls are TRBV30 and TRBJ2-1; possibly TRBD2 for D (6 bases). The V gene lost 3 bases and the J gene lost 6 bases, with 12 bases spanning the gap. The germline V gene encodes CDR1 GTSNPN and CDR2 SVGIG (reference sequence). The CDR3 has 13 residues.

CDR3 nucleotides: TGTGCCAGCAGTTGGGGGGGTGAAGCTTTCTTT. It yields the protein CASSWGGEAFF. J is TRBJ1-1 and V is TRBV12-3 or TRBV12-4, with TRBD1 as a possible D gene (5 bases). The CDR3 runs 11 residues. V was cut by 4 bases and J by 7 bases, with 7 bases left in between.

This clone occurred a few times. V usage is TRBV27 and J usage is TRBJ1-1; TRBD1 aligns across 7 bases. The V segment lost 5 bases and the J segment 4 bases; nucleotides outside the gene matches: 7. The CDR3 has 14 amino acids. CDR1 is MNHEY and CDR2 is SMNVEV in the germline V gene (reference sequence). The CDR3 loop is CASSPTGVSTEAFF. As DNA, the CDR3 is TGTGCCAGCAGTCCCACAGGGGTTAGCACTGAAGCTTTCTTT.

The sample holds a few counts of this clone. The chain links TRBV13 to TRBJ1-2; D unresolved. V was shortened by 5 bases and J by 0 bases, with 13 bases between the two germline ends. Germline V gene data show CDR1 as PRHDT and CDR2 as FYEKMQ (reference sequence). This CDR3 region has 15 residues. DNA of the CDR3: TGTGCCAGCAGCCCGTCCCGGCGGACTAACTATGGCTACACCTTC. Amino acid sequence: CASSPSRRTNYGYTF.

The chain recombines TRBV3-1 (or the pseudogene TRBV3-2) with TRBJ2-5; 11 bases fit TRBD2. The CDR3 runs 15 residues. CDR1 is LGHDT, CDR2 YNNKEL, per germline (reference sequence). J lost 4 bases, V lost 2 bases, and 3 bases had no gene match. The CDR3 bases are TGTGCCAGCAGCCAAAGACTAGCGGGATTAGAGACCCAGTACTTC. Its protein is CASSQRLAGLETQYF.

As concerns this clone: At one of its ends the junction is not consistent with the germline gene, which may arise from a read error. V gene TRBV7-7 combines with J gene TRBJ2-7; a possible D gene is TRBD1 (5 bases). The CDR3 extends over 12 amino acids. CDR1 and CDR2 from the germline V gene are SSHAT and FNYEAQ (reference sequence). CDR3 protein: CASSLRGYEQYF. The DNA of the CDR3 is TGTGCTAGCAGCTTAAGGGGATACGAGCAGTACTTC. The full variable domain, rest sourced from reference TRBV7-7 and TRBJ2-7, is GAGVSQSPRYKVTKRGQDVTLRCDPISSHATLYWYQQALGQGPEFLTYFNYEAQPDKSGLPSDRFSAERPEGSISTLTIQRTEQRDSAMYRCASSLRGYEQYFGPGTRLTVT.

This chain uses TRBV7-8 with TRBJ1-2, with unresolved D. V dropped 5 bases and J dropped 4 bases, with 17 bases sitting between them. The germline CDR1 and CDR2 sequences are SGHVS and FQNEAQ. The CDR3 runs to 15 residues. The CDR3 protein is CASSPSSRFGYGYTF. Here the CDR3 DNA reads TGTGCCAGCAGCCCGTCGTCCAGGTTCGGCTATGGCTACACCTTC.

The J gene is TRBJ2-1, the V gene TRBV28; 12 bases are a match to TRBD2. The CDR3 length is 13 residues. CDR1 and CDR2 (germline): MDHEN, SYDVKM. V dropped 5 bases and J dropped 9; count of bases not matched to a gene: 2. The CDR3 DNA reads TGTGCCAGCAGTCCTAGCGGGGGGGCTGAGCAGTTCTTC. Translating it yields CASSPSGGAEQFF.

V is TRBV6-1 and J is TRBJ2-7, with 8 bases matching TRBD2. V shed 1 base, J shed 2 bases, and the junction held 13 bases outside the gene matches. CDR1 MNHNS and CDR2 SASEGT come from the germline V gene. The CDR3 length is 18 residues. The CDR3 DNA reads as TGTGCCAGCAGTGAAGACACCCGGAAGGCGGGAGGACCCTACGAGCAGTACTTC. Its protein is CASSEDTRKAGGPYEQYF.

The rearrangement uses TRBV19 and TRBJ2-7; TRBD1 agrees at 9 bases. The trim removed 5 bases at V and 6 bases at J, leaving 8 bases unmatched. This CDR3 has 14 amino acids. CDR1 and CDR2 (germline): LNHDA, SQIVND (reference sequence). CDR3 sequence: CASSLGQGMGEQYF. CDR3 sequence (DNA): TGTGCCAGTAGTCTTGGACAGGGGATGGGCGAGCAGTACTTC.

The chain uses TRBV12-3 or TRBV12-4 and TRBJ1-1; TRBD1 might be the D (5 bases). V lost 6 bases, J lost 1 base, and 9 bases lay in between. The CDR3 contains 13 residues. CDR3 amino acids: CASSKTENTEAFF. The DNA of the CDR3 is TGTGCCAGCAGCAAGACAGAGAACACTGAAGCTTTCTTT.

This rearrangement joins TRBV19 to TRBJ2-1; 9 bases agree with TRBD1. This CDR3 comprises 15 residues. J lost 5 bases, V lost 4 bases, and 6 bases had no gene match. Germline CDR1 LNHDA, CDR2 SQIVND (reference sequence). The DNA of the CDR3 is TGTGCCAGTAGTAGGGGGGACAGGGTCCACAATGAGCAGTTCTTC. Protein: CASSRGDRVHNEQFF.

The rearrangement joins TRBV18 to TRBJ2-2; no definite D call. CDR3 length: 15 residues. Germline CDR1 reads KGHSH; CDR2 reads LQKENI. Trimming cost V 2 bases and J 0 bases, with 7 bases left between them. DNA for the CDR3: TGTGCCAGCTCACCAAAGCTGGCGAACACCGGGGAGCTGTTTTTT. Translation gives CASSPKLANTGELFF.

The rearrangement joins TRBV7-2 to TRBJ2-7; 11 bases are a match to TRBD2. This CDR3 has 16 amino acids. In germline, CDR1 is SGHTA, CDR2 FQGNSA. V lost 3 bases to trimming and J lost 3 bases; unmatched junction nucleotides: 7. This CDR3 is CASSFSGTSGIYEQYF. CDR3 nucleotides: TGTGCCAGCAGCTTTAGCGGGACTAGCGGAATCTACGAGCAGTACTTC.

The chain is built from TRBV11-2 and TRBJ1-2; no reliable D call. The germline CDR1 and CDR2 sequences are SGHAT and FQNNGV. V was cut by 5 bases and J by 3 bases, with 16 bases left in between. CDR3 length: 15 residues. Written as DNA, the CDR3 is TGTGCCAGCAGCCCCCGCGGGAGGGATTACTATGGCTACACCTTC. Its protein product is CASSPRGRDYYGYTF. The full variable domain, completed using reference TRBV11-2 and TRBJ1-2, is EAGVAQSPRYKIIEKRQSVAFWCNPISGHATLYWYQQILGQGPKLLIQFQNNGVVDDSQLPKDRFSAERLKGVDSTLKIQPAKLEDSAVYLCASSPRGRDYYGYTFGSGTRLTVV.

The chain couples TRBV7-3 to TRBJ2-6; 7 positions agree with TRBD1. This CDR3 has 18 residues. Germline lookup yields CDR1 SGHTA and CDR2 FQGTGA. V dropped 5 bases and J dropped 3; count of bases not matched to a gene: 13. Here the CDR3 reads CASSPEGALIRGANVLTF. In DNA form, the CDR3 reads TGTGCCAGCAGCCCAGAGGGGGCTCTTATACGTGGGGCCAACGTCCTGACTTTC.

V and J are TRBV10-3 and TRBJ2-7; D perhaps matches TRBD2 (6 bases). V was trimmed by 10 bases and J by 6 bases, leaving 22 bases between them. The length of the CDR3 is 14 residues. Germline CDR1 is ENHRY and CDR2 is SYGVKD. CDR3 sequence (DNA): TGTGCCACCATACGTGGGCTATTCGGGAGCGAGCAGTACTTC. The encoded protein is CATIRGLFGSEQYF.

The chain couples TRBV2 to TRBJ1-5; 8 nucleotides align to TRBD1. The CDR3 is 16 amino acids. Germline-derived CDR1 and CDR2 are SNHLY and FYNNEI. With V trimmed by 7 bases and J by 6 bases, 14 bases remained unmatched. The CDR3 loop reads CASKSDRASRGQPQHF. CDR3 DNA sequence: TGTGCCAGCAAATCGGACAGGGCGAGTCGGGGTCAGCCCCAGCATTTT. The whole variable domain, remainder taken from reference TRBV2 and TRBJ1-5, is EPEVTQTPSHQVTQMGQEVILRCVPISNHLYFYWYRQILGQKVEFLVSFYNNEISEKSEIFDDQFSVERPDGSNFTLKIRSTKLEDSAMYFCASKSDRASRGQPQHFGDGTRLSIL.

This clone was observed once. The rearrangement uses TRBV29-1 and TRBJ2-2; TRBD2 agrees at 13 bases. The CDR3 contains 15 residues. CDR1 SQVTM and CDR2 ANQGSEA come from the germline V gene. V gave up 2 bases and J gave up 4 bases; unmatched junction bases: 1. CDR3 region: CSVETSGRATGELFF. The CDR3 bases are TGCAGCGTTGAAACTAGCGGGAGGGCCACCGGGGAGCTGTTTTTT.

The chain carries TRBV29-1 and TRBJ1-2; TRBD1 matches at 11 bases. This CDR3 has 13 amino acids. Per germline, CDR1 SQVTM and CDR2 ANQGSEA. Germline trimming cut 4 bases from V and 5 bases from J; bases unmatched to any gene: 3. This chain's CDR3 is CSVGTGGGYGYTF. CDR3 nucleotides: TGCAGCGTTGGGACAGGGGGCGGGTATGGCTACACCTTC.

The chain recombines TRBV18 with TRBJ1-6; no definite D call. In germline, CDR1 is KGHSH, CDR2 LQKENI. CDR3 length: 13 amino acids. Trimming removed 2 bases at V and 7 bases at J, with 6 bases between. The CDR3 nucleotides are TGTGCCAGCTCACCAACCGGGAATTCACCCCTCCACTTT. Its protein product is CASSPTGNSPLHF.